A selection of T cell receptor beta chains follows, all from one sample in a study of T cell responses to AZD1222 COVID-19 vaccine. TCRdb's copy holds only in-frame clones and misses some; the assay was immunoSEQ multiplex PCR. The table lists around 260,000 clones, approximately 95% of them singletons. Sample: peripheral blood, taken on day 0 of AZD1222 vaccination. The origin of the receptors is an adult in good health. CDR3s include the opening cysteine and the closing phenylalanine or tryptophan. Where a row states a size, it is once, few, many or the class of an expanded clone; other rows omit it.

v_call: TRBV28; clone_size: few; cdr3_length: 14; cdr3_aa: CASSWYRGSYEQYF
v_call: TRBV6-5; clone_size: NA; cdr3_length: 14; cdr3_aa: CASTLGPTNEKLFF
v_call: TRBV7-8; clone_size: NA; cdr3_length: 11; cdr3_aa: CASSPGHWGNF
v_call: TRBV5-1; clone_size: NA; cdr3_length: 13; cdr3_aa: CASSRGGNYGYTF
v_call: TRBV5-6; clone_size: NA; cdr3_length: 13; cdr3_aa: CASSLREGYEQYF
v_call: TRBV27; clone_size: NA; cdr3_length: 15; cdr3_aa: CASSLSPRGLEPQHF
v_call: TRBV3-1/TRBV3-2; clone_size: NA; cdr3_length: 11; cdr3_aa: CASSGQTDLFF
v_call: TRBV20-1; clone_size: NA; cdr3_length: 11; cdr3_aa: CSAPGAGEQYF
v_call: TRBV5-1; clone_size: NA; cdr3_length: 15; cdr3_aa: CASSLESAGANVLTF
v_call: TRBV5-1; clone_size: NA; cdr3_length: 15; cdr3_aa: CASSTRDGYNSPLHF
v_call: TRBV6-5; clone_size: NA; cdr3_length: 13; cdr3_aa: CASTVTANEKLFF
v_call: TRBV29-1; clone_size: NA; cdr3_length: 11; cdr3_aa: CSDRAYNEQFF
v_call: TRBV2; clone_size: few; cdr3_length: 15; cdr3_aa: CASSERGGRTGELFF
v_call: TRBV6-2/TRBV6-3; clone_size: NA; cdr3_length: 14; cdr3_aa: CASSYASFSYEQYF
v_call: TRBV2; clone_size: NA; cdr3_length: 12; cdr3_aa: CASRLAGDEQYF
v_call: TRBV27; clone_size: NA; cdr3_length: 15; cdr3_aa: CASGLQGTLNTEAFF
v_call: TRBV29-1; clone_size: NA; cdr3_length: 13; cdr3_aa: CSMGLADTGELFF
v_call: TRBV6-1; clone_size: NA; cdr3_length: 13; cdr3_aa: CASSETVGNTIYF
v_call: TRBV2; clone_size: NA; cdr3_length: 15; cdr3_aa: CATREGGSGANVLTF
v_call: TRBV2; clone_size: NA; cdr3_length: 15; cdr3_aa: CASNVAGGRNTEAFF
v_call: TRBV5-1; clone_size: NA; cdr3_length: 16; cdr3_aa: CASSLRPASVGTEAFF
v_call: TRBV28; clone_size: NA; cdr3_length: 14; cdr3_aa: CASSPGAMADTQYF
v_call: TRBV28; clone_size: NA; cdr3_length: 15; cdr3_aa: CASKGASGSRDTQYF
v_call: TRBV4-3; clone_size: NA; cdr3_length: 15; cdr3_aa: CASSQDSRARTEAFF
v_call: TRBV24-1; clone_size: NA; cdr3_length: 17; cdr3_aa: CATSAGQGYSGANVLTF
v_call: TRBV5-8; clone_size: NA; cdr3_length: 17; cdr3_aa: CASSLPGLAVALETQYF
v_call: TRBV11-2; clone_size: NA; cdr3_length: 16; cdr3_aa: CASSGWTSGKKYEQYF
v_call: TRBV5-4; clone_size: NA; cdr3_length: 15; cdr3_aa: CASSWDSGLNTEAFF
v_call: TRBV5-1; clone_size: NA; cdr3_length: 14; cdr3_aa: CASSLYRSGYEQYF
v_call: TRBV15; clone_size: NA; cdr3_length: 15; cdr3_aa: CATSSSRHSQETQYF
v_call: TRBV19; clone_size: NA; cdr3_length: 12; cdr3_aa: CASKDSNQPQHF
v_call: TRBV15; clone_size: NA; cdr3_length: 15; cdr3_aa: CATSSLAGGFYEQYF
v_call: TRBV28; clone_size: NA; cdr3_length: 15; cdr3_aa: CASSYRGRGNQPQHF
v_call: TRBV10-1; clone_size: NA; cdr3_length: 15; cdr3_aa: CASSESEDRGHEQFF
v_call: TRBV3-1/TRBV3-2; clone_size: NA; cdr3_length: 14; cdr3_aa: CASSPREGYSGYTF
v_call: TRBV11-2; clone_size: few; cdr3_length: 15; cdr3_aa: CASSSHGGGYNEQFF
v_call: TRBV5-1; clone_size: NA; cdr3_length: 13; cdr3_aa: CASSSTVNEKLFF
v_call: TRBV24-1; clone_size: NA; cdr3_length: 15; cdr3_aa: CATSDVAGRQETQYF
v_call: TRBV6-6; clone_size: NA; cdr3_length: 15; cdr3_aa: CASSPSQGRTDTQYF
v_call: TRBV10-3; clone_size: NA; cdr3_length: 15; cdr3_aa: CAISEKLQGGGELFF
v_call: TRBV6-5; clone_size: NA; cdr3_length: 15; cdr3_aa: CASSPTWALNTEAFF
v_call: TRBV7-3; clone_size: once; cdr3_length: 13; cdr3_aa: CASSFPSGGELFF
v_call: TRBV9; clone_size: NA; cdr3_length: 15; cdr3_aa: CASSVATGDLYGYTF
v_call: TRBV19; clone_size: NA; cdr3_length: 15; cdr3_aa: CASSMTSSGANVLTF
v_call: TRBV6-5; clone_size: NA; cdr3_length: 13; cdr3_aa: CASRGGGMGEQYF
v_call: TRBV1; clone_size: NA; cdr3_length: 16; cdr3_aa: CTSSQVGQGPDTEAFF
v_call: TRBV19; clone_size: NA; cdr3_length: 14; cdr3_aa: CASSQGLGLGGYTF
v_call: TRBV25-1; clone_size: NA; cdr3_length: 14; cdr3_aa: CASIMGQGQETQYF
v_call: TRBV10-3; clone_size: once; cdr3_length: 14; cdr3_aa: CAISESMEVDGYTF
v_call: TRBV5-1; clone_size: NA; cdr3_length: 19; cdr3_aa: CASRRGLAGRPSSYNEQFF
v_call: TRBV5-8; clone_size: once; cdr3_length: 15; cdr3_aa: CASSLYGGTGKTQYF
v_call: TRBV24-1; clone_size: NA; cdr3_length: 15; cdr3_aa: CATSDFGQGQETQYF
v_call: TRBV28; clone_size: NA; cdr3_length: 15; cdr3_aa: CASSLYPDTSYEQYF
v_call: TRBV4-2; clone_size: NA; cdr3_length: 13; cdr3_aa: CASNSGVNTEAFF
v_call: TRBV19; clone_size: NA; cdr3_length: 14; cdr3_aa: CASSIREGPREQYF
v_call: TRBV5-1; clone_size: NA; cdr3_length: 14; cdr3_aa: CASSLGQGGSPLHF
v_call: TRBV29-1; clone_size: NA; cdr3_length: 15; cdr3_aa: CSVGGLAGGPGEQFF
v_call: TRBV19; clone_size: once; cdr3_length: 14; cdr3_aa: CASSKGSSNEKLFF